The rows below give T cell receptor beta chains drawn from one sample of a study of T cell responses to AZD1222 COVID-19 vaccine. Data came from immunoSEQ multiplex PCR; TCRdb stores just in-frame clones and leaves some out. The sample's table shows around 140,000 clones. The sample taken for sequencing was peripheral blood. Every receptor here comes from an adult in good health. The CDR3 runs from the conserved cysteine through the conserved F or W. D genes are given only for firm matches.

J	V	D	CDR3	DNA
TRBJ2-1	TRBV5-4	TRBD1	CASSLRDRGNNEQFF	TGTGCCAGCAGCTTGCGGGACAGGGGGAACAATGAGCAGTTCTTC
TRBJ2-2	TRBV18	-	CASSPDRNTGELFF	TGTGCCAGCTCACCGGACAGGAACACCGGGGAGCTGTTTTTT
TRBJ1-1	TRBV19	-	CASTPGPSSWGTEAFF	TGTGCCAGTACCCCTGGGCCTTCCTCCTGGGGGACTGAAGCTTTCTTT
TRBJ1-5	TRBV6-1	-	CASSELRAGQPQHF	TGTGCCAGCAGTGAATTGAGGGCTGGGCAGCCCCAGCATTTT
TRBJ1-2	TRBV6-2/TRBV6-3	-	CASSYSHVGYTF	TGTGCCAGCAGTTACTCGCACGTTGGCTACACCTTC
TRBJ2-5	TRBV11-2	TRBD1	CASSVFPGQQETQYF	TGTGCCAGCAGCGTATTCCCGGGACAGCAAGAGACCCAGTACTTC
TRBJ2-3	TRBV6-5	-	CASRAASTDTQYF	TGTGCCAGCAGGGCGGCTAGCACAGATACGCAGTATTTT
TRBJ1-2	TRBV7-9	TRBD1	CASSPGQLEGGYTF	TGTGCCAGCAGCCCGGGACAGCTAGAAGGTGGCTACACCTTC
TRBJ2-3	TRBV4-1	TRBD2	CASSRGGRWTDTQYF	TGCGCCAGCAGCCGCGGGGGAAGGTGGACAGATACGCAGTATTTT
TRBJ1-2	TRBV29-1	-	CSVVAGYTF	TGCAGCGTTGTTGCTGGCTACACCTTC
TRBJ1-1	TRBV7-9	-	CASSLAPSTEAFF	TGTGCCAGCAGCTTAGCACCCAGCACTGAAGCTTTCTTT
TRBJ1-4	TRBV7-9	TRBD1	CASDRESEKLFF	TGTGCCAGCGACAGGGAGAGCGAAAAACTGTTTTTT
TRBJ1-1	TRBV29-1	TRBD1	CSVPGQGANTEAFF	TGCAGCGTCCCGGGACAGGGGGCGAACACTGAAGCTTTCTTT
TRBJ2-2	TRBV7-3	-	CASSLRRAGELFF	TGTGCCAGCAGCTTAAGGCGAGCCGGGGAGCTGTTTTTT
TRBJ1-1	TRBV11-3	-	CASSLSPRHTEAFF	TGTGCCAGCAGCCTCAGTCCCCGGCACACTGAAGCTTTCTTT
TRBJ1-2	TRBV27	TRBD1	CASRRQGSNYGYTF	TGTGCCAGCCGACGACAGGGTTCGAACTATGGCTACACCTTC
TRBJ1-1	TRBV29-1	-	CSVVAGLAYTEAFF	TGCAGCGTCGTGGCAGGGCTTGCGTACACTGAAGCTTTCTTT
TRBJ1-3	TRBV7-9	-	CASRWDAHSGNTIYF	TGTGCCAGCAGATGGGATGCCCACTCTGGAAACACCATATATTTT
TRBJ1-2	TRBV6-5	-	CASRTGQNYGYTF	TGTGCCAGCAGAACCGGACAGAACTATGGCTACACCTTC
TRBJ1-1	TRBV5-6	-	CASSRGNAFEAFF	TGTGCCAGCAGCCGAGGAAATGCGTTTGAAGCTTTCTTT
TRBJ1-2	TRBV4-1	TRBD1	CASSQGQGQGYSGYTF	TGCGCCAGCAGCCAAGGTCAGGGACAGGGCTATAGTGGCTACACCTTC
TRBJ1-1	TRBV6-5	-	CASGNDRTVLRAFF	TGTGCCAGCGGGAACGACAGAACAGTTTTGAGGGCTTTCTTT
TRBJ1-5	TRBV19	-	CASTPGAGQPQHF	TGTGCCAGTACCCCGGGGGCCGGTCAGCCCCAGCATTTT
TRBJ1-4	TRBV2	-	CASSRERGEEKLFF	TGTGCCAGCAGCCGAGAAAGGGGGGAAGAAAAACTGTTTTTT
TRBJ1-1	TRBV11-3	-	CASSPRTLMNTEAFF	TGTGCCAGCAGCCCTAGGACACTCATGAACACTGAAGCTTTCTTT
TRBJ1-2	TRBV19	TRBD1	CASRLDRAYGYTF	TGTGCCAGTCGGCTCGACAGGGCATATGGCTACACCTTC
TRBJ1-2	TRBV6-1	-	CASSETANYGYTF	TGTGCCAGCAGTGAAACAGCTAACTATGGCTACACCTTC
TRBJ1-1	TRBV4-1	TRBD1	CASTGQGVNTEAFF	TGCGCCAGCACCGGACAGGGGGTGAACACTGAAGCTTTCTTT